The rows below give T cell receptor beta chains drawn from one sample of a study of shared clonotypes between healthy human individuals. Generated by immunoSEQ multiplex PCR, the TCRdb table keeps only in-frame clones and is missing some. The sample lists 1.5 million to 2.5 million clones, about 95% occurring once. Sequenced material: naive CD8+ T cells sorted from blood. The receptors were gathered from a man aged 18 to 30 in good health. Both conserved end residues are part of each CDR3. The D gene is left open where the match is weak.

D gene	V gene	CDR3 protein
TRBD1	TRBV10-3	CAISETGTGGAYTEAFF
-	TRBV6-1	CASSEGPEEGQPQHF
-	TRBV2	CASSGRFRGGYTF
-	TRBV19	CASIAPGAAYNEQFF
TRBD1	TRBV13	CASSLEMGDRAYEQYF
-	TRBV29-1	CSAEGGETYEQYF
TRBD1	TRBV29-1	CSVTGTGGYGYTF
-	TRBV21-1	CASSKGLAGGLTYEQYF
-	TRBV6-1	CASSEGREGYTF
-	TRBV7-9	CASSPSGWGGTDTQYF
-	TRBV2	CASSSLLFGELFF
-	TRBV13	CASSLGSGLYGYTF
-	TRBV27	CASSLLAPTLNEQFF
-	TRBV7-9	CASSFPVGTDDEQYF
-	TRBV7-3	CASSSFPSSYNEQFF
TRBD1	TRBV6-5	CASRLQTGAVDTQYF
TRBD1	TRBV7-8	CASSLGDSSGNTIYF
-	TRBV2	CASSEAGNYEQYF
TRBD2	TRBV27	CASSTLAGGPGEQYF
TRBD1	TRBV7-9	CASSLAGVGRGSTEAFF
-	TRBV5-6	CASSQIDEQFF
-	TRBV21-1	CASKIRTDYNEQFF
-	TRBV30	CAWSAGTLSNQPQHF
-	TRBV15	CATSRETKGRNEQFF
TRBD1	TRBV10-2	CASSDRDRDTGELFF
TRBD2	TRBV7-9	CASSLGWLAAITDTQYF
-	TRBV7-9	CASSSGVNQPQHF
-	TRBV7-8	CASSPALGTETQYF
-	TRBV11-2	CASSSPFRDILNTEAFF
-	TRBV7-2	CASSFWVNTEAFF
-	TRBV2	CASIGMSETQYF
TRBD2	TRBV29-1	CSAVGGGEYEQYF
-	TRBV5-1	CASTLVGWDEQFF
-	TRBV28	CASTFGSGANVLTF
-	TRBV21-1	CASSKFLAGATSYEQYF
-	TRBV29-1	CSVEDGSTQYF
TRBD2	TRBV5-4	CASSYREGGEQYF
-	TRBV27	CASGDALGTEAFF
-	TRBV5-8	CASSLVLGELFF
TRBD2	TRBV13	CASSTLAGGPSEQFF
-	TRBV5-1	CASRIWTGVYNEQFF
-	TRBV6-1	CASGRGGFNTDTQYF
-	TRBV9	CASSHSPGTPDGANVLTF
TRBD2	TRBV6-5	CASSYETSGAPYEQYF
-	TRBV13	CASSSQYTEAFF
-	TRBV19	CASSIDPVLLRYNEQFF
-	TRBV7-9	CASSLAGNEYRF
TRBD1	TRBV10-3	CAISGTIRDREMETEAFF
TRBD2	TRBV10-3	CAISGTDLRRELINTGELFF
-	TRBV5-6	CASSLAVLAGETQYF
TRBD2	TRBV19	CASSLTSGTDTQYF